The 22 T cell receptor beta chains in this list originate from one sample, sequenced in a study of T-cell memory formation after mild COVID-19. TCRdb passed the 5' RACE reads through MiXCR, listing each CDR3 protein once. The sample has about 140,000 distinct CDR3 sequences; roughly 13% are singletons. Sequencing used PBMCs or a T cell subset sorted from them (not recorded which). Receptor source: an adult woman who had mild COVID-19 (a few samples of this study predate the infection). Cell type and time point are not known.

The V and J genes are TRBV15 and TRBJ2-5, with TRBD2 matching 8 bases. The V gene end was trimmed by 5 bases and the J gene end by 1 base; junction bases not matched to a gene: 6. The CDR3 is 15 residues long. Germline values: CDR1 LNHNV, CDR2 YYDKDF (reference sequence). The CDR3, as DNA: TGTGCCACCAGCCCTAGCGGGTCCTCCCAAGAGACCCAGTACTTC. This translates into CATSPSGSSQETQYF.

This clonotype has more than one count but fewer than ten. The chain links TRBV5-1 to TRBJ1-1; 11 bases align to TRBD1. Germline V gene lookup returns CDR1 SGHRS and CDR2 YFSETQ. This CDR3 has 14 amino acids. With V trimmed by 7 bases and J by 4 bases, 6 bases remained unmatched. As DNA, the CDR3 is TGCGCCAGCTGCCGGGACAGGGGGTTCACTGAAGCTTTCTTT. Translating gives CASCRDRGFTEAFF. The full variable domain, with the rest looked up from reference TRBV5-1 and TRBJ1-1, is KAGVTQTPRYLIKTRGQQVTLSCSPISGHRSVSWYQQTPGQGLQFLFEYFSETQRNKGNFPGRFSGRQFSNSRSEMNVSTLELGDSALYLCASCRDRGFTEAFFGQGTRLTVV.

This clonotype turned up a few times. The rearrangement uses TRBV20-1 and TRBJ2-7, with TRBD1 matching 10 bases. This CDR3 has 14 amino acids. Germline V gene lookup returns CDR1 DFQATT and CDR2 SNEGSKA (reference sequence). Losses at the gene ends were 0 bases for V and 5 bases for J; bases not matched to a gene: 4. CDR3 residues: CSARDRDRGHEQYF. The CDR3 DNA reads as TGCAGTGCTAGAGACCGGGACAGGGGCCACGAGCAGTACTTC.

This clonotype was seen a single time. The chain is built from TRBV7-9 and TRBJ2-5; the D gene is possibly TRBD2 (6 bases). This CDR3 has 14 residues. Between the trimmed V and J ends, which lost 5 bases and 5 bases, there was a span of 15 bases. Germline assignment: CDR1 SEHNR and CDR2 FQNEAQ (reference sequence). The CDR3 spells CASSLSTGGETQYF. The CDR3, as DNA: TGTGCCAGCAGCCTCTCGACTGGGGGGGAGACCCAGTACTTC.

The V call is TRBV5-1, the J call TRBJ2-3; 7 bases line up with TRBD2. The CDR3 has 14 residues. The V and J ends lost 5 bases and 1 base, in that order; junction bases with no gene match: 4. Per germline, CDR1 SGHRS and CDR2 YFSETQ. The CDR3 coding sequence is TGCGCCAGCAGGGAGCGGGATCGCACAGATACGCAGTATTTT. Amino acid sequence: CASRERDRTDTQYF.

To note about this clonotype: The junction does not match germline at one end; this may be a read error. The chain uses TRBV7-9 and TRBJ1-2; D might be TRBD1 (6 bases). The CDR3 spans 14 residues. The germline gives CDR1 SEHNR, CDR2 FQNEAQ (reference sequence). The CDR3 spells CASSLTDSLYVYTF. CDR3 DNA sequence: TGTGCCAGCAGCTTAACGGACAGCCTCTATGTCTACACCTTC. The full variable domain, rest sourced from reference TRBV7-9 and TRBJ1-2, is DTGVSQNPRHKITKRGQNVTFRCDPISEHNRLYWYRQTLGQGPEFLTYFQNEAQLEKSRLLSDRFSAERPKGSFSTLEIQRTEQGDSAMYLCASSLTDSLYVYTFGSGTRLTVV.

The chain employs TRBV12-3 or TRBV12-4 and TRBJ2-3, with TRBD2 identical over 10 bases. This CDR3 contains 15 residues. The V and J ends lost 6 bases and 0 bases, in that order; junction bases with no gene match: 3. In DNA form, the CDR3 reads TGTGCCAGCAGCGTAGCGGGAGGTAGCACAGATACGCAGTATTTT. Protein: CASSVAGGSTDTQYF.

This clonotype has only a few counts. The genes are TRBV27 and TRBJ2-1, with D possibly TRBD2 on 5 matching bases. The V and J ends lost 11 bases and 7 bases respectively, with 9 bases between them. Germline V CDR1 and CDR2: MNHEY, SMNVEV (reference sequence). This CDR3 spans 10 amino acids. CDR3 sequence reads: CASGENEQFF. The CDR3 DNA reads TGTGCCTCCGGGGAGAATGAGCAGTTCTTC.

The chain joins TRBV4-1 to TRBJ1-1, with D perhaps matching TRBD1 (5 bases). Germline CDR1 is MGHRA and CDR2 is YSYEKL. Trimming removed 11 bases at V and 10 bases at J, with 23 bases between. There are 13 residues in the CDR3. CDR3 in amino acids: CAVPPNEVRGAFF. CDR3 DNA: TGCGCCGTCCCGCCTAACGAGGTTAGGGGAGCTTTCTTT.

This clonotype was detected only a few times. The chain uses TRBV4-2 and TRBJ2-3, with TRBD2 as a possible D gene (5 bases). In germline, CDR1 is LGHNA, CDR2 YNFKEQ. Trimming removed 1 base from V and 3 bases from J, with 11 bases in between. The CDR3 is made up of 15 amino acids. CDR3 amino acids: CASSQVLALTDTQYF. The CDR3 DNA is TGTGCCAGCAGCCAAGTTTTAGCGTTGACAGATACGCAGTATTTT.

This clonotype was seen a handful of times. CDR3 nucleotides: TGTGCCAGCAGCCCACGCGCGGAGAATACGCAGTATTTT. It encodes CASSPRAENTQYF. This rearrangement joins TRBV14 to TRBJ2-3; D is unclear. CDR1 SGHDN and CDR2 FVKESK come from the germline V gene. Trimming removed 4 bases at V and 7 bases at J, with 12 bases between. There are 13 residues in the CDR3.

The chain is built from TRBV7-9 and TRBJ2-1; 13 bases are a match to TRBD2. V lost 6 bases and J lost 8; bases outside the gene matches: 7. The CDR3 contains 15 residues. The germline V gene encodes CDR1 SEHNR and CDR2 FQNEAQ (reference sequence). CDR3 amino acids: CASRRGTSGVDEQFF. In DNA, the CDR3 is TGTGCCAGCAGACGAGGGACTAGCGGGGTCGATGAGCAGTTCTTC.

This clonotype was detected only a few times. This chain links TRBV7-6 with TRBJ1-1, with unresolved D. The CDR3 runs to 13 residues. Between the trimmed V and J ends, which lost 1 base and 6 bases, there was a span of 9 bases. Germline V CDR1 and CDR2: SGHVS, FNYEAQ. CDR3 region: CASSLGGWAEAFF. The CDR3 DNA sequence: TGTGCCAGCAGCTTAGGGGGATGGGCTGAAGCTTTCTTT.

This clonotype appeared many times. V usage is TRBV3-1 and J usage is TRBJ2-7; TRBD2 is a possible D gene (5 bases). CDR3 length: 15 amino acids. Trimming stripped 0 bases from V and 3 bases from J, with 12 bases between. From germline, CDR1 is LGHDT and CDR2 YNNKEL (reference sequence). CDR3 region: CASSQERGKNYEQYF. The CDR3 nucleotides read TGTGCCAGCAGCCAAGAGCGAGGGAAGAACTACGAGCAGTACTTC.

The sample holds a few counts of this clonotype. The V call is TRBV4-1, the J call TRBJ2-3; D call uncertain. From germline, CDR1 is MGHRA and CDR2 YSYEKL. Trimming left V 0 bases short and J 4 bases short, with 5 bases between. There are 13 residues in the CDR3. The DNA for the CDR3 is TGCGCCAGCAGCCAAGATCCTCCAGATACGCAGTATTTT. Encoded protein: CASSQDPPDTQYF.

This clonotype was picked up a small number of times. The V gene is TRBV12-3 or TRBV12-4, the J gene TRBJ2-3; either TRBD1 or TRBD2 may supply D (5 bases each). Between the trimmed V and J ends, which lost 3 bases and 3 bases, there was a span of 13 bases. This CDR3 is built from 15 residues. The CDR3 DNA reads as TGTGCCAGCAGTTTGGGGAGTCAGGGAACAGATACGCAGTATTTT. Protein product: CASSLGSQGTDTQYF.

The J gene is TRBJ2-1, the V gene TRBV5-1, with TRBD2 as a possible D gene (5 bases). This CDR3 comprises 15 residues. The germline V gene has CDR1 SGHRS and CDR2 YFSETQ. The V and J ends lost 1 base and 2 bases respectively, with 10 bases between them. CDR3 in DNA: TGCGCCAGCAGCTTGCCAGCGGAGGCCTACAATGAGCAGTTCTTC. It is translated as CASSLPAEAYNEQFF. Drawing the rest from reference TRBV5-1 and TRBJ2-1, the complete variable domain is KAGVTQTPRYLIKTRGQQVTLSCSPISGHRSVSWYQQTPGQGLQFLFEYFSETQRNKGNFPGRFSGRQFSNSRSEMNVSTLELGDSALYLCASSLPAEAYNEQFFGPGTRLTVL.

This chain connects TRBV5-1 to TRBJ1-1; D unclear. CDR1 and CDR2 (germline): SGHRS, YFSETQ. The V end lost 5 bases, the J end lost 0 bases, and 14 bases lay between the germline ends. The CDR3 is made up of 15 amino acids. The chain's CDR3 is CASSPGPEVNTEAFF. In DNA, the CDR3 is TGCGCCAGCAGTCCCGGGCCCGAAGTGAACACTGAAGCTTTCTTT.

This clonotype was seen only a few times. The CDR3 sequence: CASSPTSTGGYGYTF. The CDR3 nucleotides are TGTGCCAGCAGTCCCACCTCGACAGGGGGCTATGGCTACACCTTC. The chain couples TRBV6-4 to TRBJ1-2, with 9 positions matching TRBD1. The germline V gene encodes CDR1 MRHNA and CDR2 SNTAGT. After removal of 5 bases from V and 4 bases from J, the junction contained 8 bases not matched to a gene. The CDR3 extends over 15 amino acids.

This clonotype came up a few times. This sequence joins TRBV7-9 and TRBJ1-2; tentatively, D is TRBD1 (5 bases). The CDR3 is 14 amino acids. The ends were cut back, 10 bases at V and 0 bases at J, with 15 bases in the middle. Germline V CDR1 and CDR2: SEHNR, FQNEAQ (reference sequence). The DNA of the CDR3 is TGTGCCACCTCCCTAGGGGCAGCTAACTATGGCTACACCTTC. As protein: CATSLGAANYGYTF.

The chain is built from TRBV29-1 and TRBJ2-3, with 7 bases identical to TRBD1. V gave up 0 bases and J gave up 2 bases; unmatched junction bases: 11. The CDR3 extends over 17 amino acids. Germline CDR1 is SQVTM and CDR2 is ANQGSEA. The CDR3 here is CSVEDWSSTGITDTQYF. The CDR3 DNA reads TGCAGCGTTGAAGATTGGAGTTCGACAGGGATCACAGATACGCAGTATTTT.

V is TRBV4-1 and J is TRBJ2-7; D not certain. This CDR3 spans 14 amino acids. Trimming shortened V by 8 bases and J by 0 bases, and 14 bases separated the two germline ends. Germline V CDR1 and CDR2: MGHRA, YSYEKL. The CDR3 nucleotides are TGCGCCAGCTCCGTGGAGCCTAGCTCCTACGAGCAGTACTTC. Its translation: CASSVEPSSYEQYF.